Listed here are 31 T cell receptor beta chains from one sample, sequenced in a study of T cell repertoires in cytomegalovirus infection. Their recognized antigens are unknown. Via MiXCR, TCRdb re-called the reads, giving one row per CDR3 protein. The sample has about 570,000 distinct CDR3 sequences; approximately 40% are singletons. Sample: cultured PBMCs, taken from culture after CMV antigen stimulation. The receptor source for this set is a human donor in good health (CMV status not recorded). Some clones in this sample may be carry-over from other donors' samples.

This clonotype has more than one count but fewer than ten. The chain uses TRBV11-2 and TRBJ2-6; a weak D match, TRBD2 (6 bases). CDR3 size: 19 residues. V lost 4 bases, J lost 3 bases, and 22 bases lay in between. Germline CDR1 SGHAT, CDR2 FQNNGV. The CDR3 here is CASSSPISTRLGGANVLTF. The CDR3 bases are TGTGCCAGCAGCTCCCCCATATCGACTAGGTTAGGTGGGGCCAACGTCCTGACTTTC. The variable domain in full, completed from reference TRBV11-2 and TRBJ2-6, reads EAGVAQSPRYKIIEKRQSVAFWCNPISGHATLYWYQQILGQGPKLLIQFQNNGVVDDSQLPKDRFSAERLKGVDSTLKIQPAKLEDSAVYLCASSSPISTRLGGANVLTFGAGSRLTVL.

This clonotype occurred a few times. The chain couples TRBV4-1 to TRBJ2-3; possibly TRBD2 for D (5 bases). Trimming shortened V by 1 base and J by 2 bases, and 10 bases separated the two germline ends. Germline-derived CDR1 and CDR2 are MGHRA and YSYEKL. The CDR3 totals 15 residues. CDR3 amino acids: CASSQGSGATDTQYF. The CDR3 nucleotides are TGCGCCAGCAGCCAAGGCAGCGGTGCCACAGATACGCAGTATTTT.

This clonotype is a singleton in its sample. V gene TRBV5-4 combines with J gene TRBJ2-3, with 8 bases aligning to TRBD2. Germline V lookup: CDR1 SGHNT, CDR2 YYREEE (reference sequence). The V and J ends lost 5 bases and 3 bases, in that order; junction bases with no gene match: 14. The CDR3 loop spans 17 amino acids. DNA for the CDR3: TGTGCCAGCAGGGACGGGAACAGCGGGAGAAGGACAGATACGCAGTATTTT. The encoded protein is CASRDGNSGRRTDTQYF.

The chain employs TRBV23-1 and TRBJ2-1, with D tentatively TRBD2 (6 bases). TRBV23-1 is reported as an ORF; its role is uncertain. V was pared by 7 bases and J by 0 bases, with 16 bases between. This CDR3 has 16 residues. CDR3 nucleotides: TGCGCCAGCACAACTCCGGGACTTCGCTCCTACAATGAGCAGTTCTTC. This encodes CASTTPGLRSYNEQFF.

This clonotype is a singleton in its sample. V gene TRBV5-4 combines with J gene TRBJ2-1; 11 nucleotides line up with TRBD2. Per the germline V gene, CDR1 is SGHNT and CDR2 is YYREEE (reference sequence). This CDR3 has 17 amino acids. Losses at the gene ends were 4 bases for V and 3 bases for J; bases not matched to a gene: 9. The CDR3 DNA reads TGTGCCAGCAGCGCAGACGGGACTAGCGGCCTCTACAATGAGCAGTTCTTC. Protein: CASSADGTSGLYNEQFF.

The chain uses TRBV20-1 and TRBJ2-7; D may match TRBD1 or TRBD2 (5 bases each). Per germline, CDR1 DFQATT and CDR2 SNEGSKA (reference sequence). Trimming shortened V by 3 bases and J by 1 base, and 13 bases separated the two germline ends. The CDR3 is 14 amino acids. The CDR3 region has the DNA TGCAGTGCTAGTGCCTCAGGGAGTTCCTACGAGCAGTACTTC. This translates into CSASASGSSYEQYF.

The chain employs TRBV10-3 and TRBJ1-5; D possibly corresponds to TRBD1 (6 bases). Germline V gives CDR1 ENHRY, CDR2 SYGVKD. V lost 8 bases and J 0 bases, leaving 20 bases between the germline ends. CDR3 size: 17 residues. The CDR3 spells CAIRGGRGPYSNQPQHF. Here the CDR3 DNA reads TGTGCCATCCGAGGAGGCAGGGGCCCTTATAGCAATCAGCCCCAGCATTTT.

The count of this clonotype is one. This chain uses TRBV27 with TRBJ2-3, with 9 bases that match TRBD2. There are 16 residues in the CDR3. Germline CDR1 MNHEY, CDR2 SMNVEV (reference sequence). The V gene end was trimmed by 4 bases and the J gene end by 6 bases; junction bases not matched to a gene: 11. CDR3 coding DNA: TGTGCCAGCAGTTCCGGGACTAGCATCTCTAGGGATACGCAGTATTTT. This sequence encodes CASSSGTSISRDTQYF.

This chain joins TRBV10-3 and TRBJ1-2; TRBD1 is a possible D gene (5 bases). This CDR3 comprises 14 residues. V lost 11 bases and J 3 bases, leaving 19 bases between the germline ends. Germline CDR1 is ENHRY and CDR2 is SYGVKD. The CDR3 loop reads CAARDSGDYYGYTF. CDR3 coding DNA: TGTGCCGCCAGGGACTCGGGGGATTACTATGGCTACACCTTC.

This chain connects TRBV11-2 to TRBJ1-3, with D possibly being TRBD1 (5 bases). The CDR3 is 13 amino acids. CDR1 and CDR2 (germline): SGHAT, FQNNGV. V lost 3 bases and J 7 bases, leaving 10 bases between the germline ends. Here the CDR3 reads CASSLGEFNTIYF. Written as DNA, the CDR3 is TGTGCCAGCAGCTTGGGGGAGTTCAACACCATATATTTT.

This clonotype was detected a few times. The chain employs TRBV12-3 or TRBV12-4 and TRBJ1-1; D gene uncertain. The V end lost 3 bases, the J end lost 5 bases, and 10 bases lay between the germline ends. CDR3 length equals 13 residues. In DNA, the CDR3 is TGTGCCAGCAGTTTTGTGGGGTATACTGAAGCTTTCTTT. This gives the protein CASSFVGYTEAFF.

This clonotype was picked up a small number of times. The chain employs TRBV7-9 and TRBJ1-2; D call uncertain. The CDR3 has 13 amino acids. Looked up from germline, CDR1 is SEHNR and CDR2 is FQNEAQ (reference sequence). The V and J ends lost 5 bases and 3 bases respectively, with 10 bases between them. Written as DNA, the CDR3 is TGTGCCAGCAGCCCCGCGGTCTACTATGGCTACACCTTC. It is translated as CASSPAVYYGYTF.

This clonotype was detected a few times. The CDR3 DNA is TGTGCCAGCAGCCAAGTCCCGAGGGGAAACTATGGCTACACCTTC. Encoded protein: CASSQVPRGNYGYTF. The V and J genes are TRBV4-2 and TRBJ1-2; maybe TRBD1 (5 bases). CDR3 length equals 15 residues. The V gene lost 1 base and the J gene lost 2 bases, with 11 bases spanning the gap. Germline V gives CDR1 LGHNA, CDR2 YNFKEQ.

The genes are TRBV12-3 or TRBV12-4 and TRBJ2-5, with 7 bases lining up with TRBD2. The ends lost 6 bases at V and 4 bases at J; junction bases unmatched: 8. The length of the CDR3 is 14 residues. The CDR3 DNA reads TGTGCCAGCAGGCAGTGGGTAGCGGGAGAGACCCAGTACTTC. Its translation is CASRQWVAGETQYF.

This sequence joins TRBV7-6 and TRBJ2-5; 9 nucleotides agree with TRBD1. Germline trimming cut 3 bases from V and 4 bases from J; bases unmatched to any gene: 6. CDR1 and CDR2 (germline): SGHVS, FNYEAQ. CDR3 size: 15 residues. CDR3 bases: TGTGCCAGCAGCTTCGGGACAGGGTTTTCAGAGACCCAGTACTTC. Amino acids: CASSFGTGFSETQYF. The full variable domain, with the rest looked up from reference TRBV7-6 and TRBJ2-5, is GAGVSQSPRYKVTKRGQDVALRCDPISGHVSLYWYRQALGQGPEFLTYFNYEAQQDKSGLPNDRFSAERPEGSISTLTIQRTEQRDSAMYRCASSFGTGFSETQYFGPGTRLLVL.

The chain recombines TRBV12-3 or TRBV12-4 with TRBJ1-3; D uncertain. Trimming removed 6 bases at V and 4 bases at J, with 13 bases between. CDR3 length: 14 residues. CDR3 nucleotides: TGTGCCAGCAGCATAACGGGAGCCGGAAACACCATATATTTT. Amino acid sequence: CASSITGAGNTIYF.

The V gene is TRBV24-1, the J gene TRBJ2-5, with D uncertain. V was cut by 4 bases and J by 5 bases, with 10 bases left in between. Germline CDR1 reads KGHDR; CDR2 reads SFDVKD. There are 13 residues in the CDR3. CDR3 region: CATSDPLIETQYF. CDR3 DNA: TGTGCCACCAGTGACCCTCTGATTGAGACCCAGTACTTC.

This sequence joins TRBV6-7 and TRBJ1-5, with no clear D. TRBV6-7 falls under the ORF class, with uncertain function. The CDR3 totals 16 residues. V shed 0 bases and J shed 0 bases, with 9 bases lying between them. For the CDR3, the DNA is TGTGCCAGCAGTTACTCGTTCGGGGATAGCAATCAGCCCCAGCATTTT. Its translation: CASSYSFGDSNQPQHF.

In this sample, this clonotype turned up once. The chain has TRBV20-1 and TRBJ1-1; D unclear. The CDR3 extends over 14 amino acids. V was clipped by 1 base and J by 10 bases, with 19 bases between them. CDR1 is DFQATT and CDR2 is SNEGSKA in the germline V gene (reference sequence). The CDR3 sequence is CSARAPHGSTGAFF. CDR3 DNA sequence: TGCAGTGCTAGAGCCCCACATGGTTCAACGGGAGCTTTCTTT.

V and J are TRBV10-3 and TRBJ2-2; a weak D match, TRBD1 (5 bases). The CDR3 runs to 15 residues. Trimming left V 5 bases short and J 7 bases short, with 17 bases between. Per the germline V gene, CDR1 is ENHRY and CDR2 is SYGVKD. The CDR3 loop is CAISSGQGPHGELFF. Here the CDR3 DNA reads TGTGCCATCAGTTCTGGACAAGGCCCCCACGGGGAGCTGTTTTTT.

The chain carries TRBV15 and TRBJ2-7, with 8 bases that match TRBD1. J was trimmed by 0 bases and V by 1 base; bases with no gene match: 2. The germline CDR1 and CDR2 sequences are LNHNV and YYDKDF (reference sequence). CDR3 size: 15 residues. The DNA of the CDR3 is TGTGCCACCAGCAGAGGACAGGGGAGCTCCTACGAGCAGTACTTC. Translation: CATSRGQGSSYEQYF.

The rearrangement uses TRBV6-2 or TRBV6-3 and TRBJ2-1, with D perhaps TRBD2 (5 bases). V lost 6 bases and J lost 9, with 15 bases in between. Germline V gene sequence: CDR1 MNHEY, CDR2 SVGEGT. The CDR3 totals 13 residues. The CDR3, as DNA: TGTGCCAGCAGGATTCCCGCGGGTGGTGAGCAGTTCTTC. Translating gives CASRIPAGGEQFF.

The sample holds a few counts of this clonotype. The rearrangement links TRBV12-3 or TRBV12-4 to TRBJ1-5; 7 nucleotides line up with TRBD1. J was trimmed by 5 bases and V by 5 bases; bases with no gene match: 15. The CDR3 is 17 residues long. This chain's CDR3 is CASSPGVVQGIYQPQHF. The CDR3 nucleotides are TGTGCCAGCAGTCCCGGCGTTGTACAGGGGATTTATCAGCCCCAGCATTTT.

The rearrangement joins TRBV19 to TRBJ2-3; 8 bases map to TRBD2. CDR1 is LNHDA and CDR2 is SQIVND in the germline V gene (reference sequence). The CDR3 extends over 17 amino acids. After removal of 8 bases from V and 2 bases from J, the junction contained 15 bases not matched to a gene. The CDR3 DNA is TGTGCCAGTCAGAGCGGGAGTGCCCGTGGACCCACAGATACGCAGTATTTT. The encoded protein is CASQSGSARGPTDTQYF.

This clonotype showed up just a few times. This chain uses TRBV5-6 with TRBJ2-3, with TRBD2 identical over 8 bases. Germline CDR1 is SGHDT and CDR2 is YYEEEE. V shed 3 bases and J 4 bases; nucleotides not matched to a gene: 13. The CDR3 is made up of 17 amino acids. CDR3 DNA sequence: TGTGCCAGCAGCTGGGGACCGGGACTAGGGAGCGCAGATACGCAGTATTTT. It encodes CASSWGPGLGSADTQYF.

The rearrangement uses TRBV6-1 and TRBJ1-4, with 7 positions matching TRBD1. Per germline, CDR1 MNHNS and CDR2 SASEGT. The CDR3 spans 16 residues. Losses at the gene ends were 6 bases for V and 5 bases for J; bases not matched to a gene: 12. CDR3 in DNA: TGTGCCAGCAGAGTTCCTCTGGGAGGGGGCAATGAAAAACTGTTTTTT. This gives the protein CASRVPLGGGNEKLFF.

In the case of this clonotype: An end of the junction differs from the germline gene, which may be a read error. The rearrangement links TRBV12-3 or TRBV12-4 to TRBJ2-1, with TRBD1 matching 7 bases. This CDR3 comprises 11 residues. The CDR3 nucleotides read TGTGCCAGCACCGACACCGGACAGGTCGATTTC. It translates to CASTDTGQVDF.

This clonotype showed up just a few times. This sequence joins TRBV2 and TRBJ1-2; possible D gene TRBD1, 5 bases. V lost 2 bases and J 9 bases, leaving 19 bases between the germline ends. In germline, CDR1 is SNHLY, CDR2 FYNNEI. The CDR3 has 15 residues. This chain's CDR3 is CASSESNDRVGSYTF. The CDR3 DNA sequence: TGTGCCAGCAGTGAATCAAACGACAGAGTCGGGAGCTACACCTTC.

This rearrangement joins TRBV14 to TRBJ2-5; D may be TRBD1 (5 bases). The CDR3 loop spans 13 amino acids. V was shortened by 5 bases and J by 5 bases, with 12 bases between the two germline ends. From germline, CDR1 is SGHDN and CDR2 FVKESK. The CDR3 protein is CASSYQGWETQYF. CDR3 sequence (DNA): TGTGCCAGCAGCTATCAGGGCTGGGAGACCCAGTACTTC.

CDR3 sequence (DNA): TGTGCCAGCAGCGTAGAAGTCGCGTATAATTCACCCCTCCACTTT. It yields the protein CASSVEVAYNSPLHF. V is TRBV9 and J is TRBJ1-6; the D is unclear. Per the germline V gene, CDR1 is SGDLS and CDR2 is YYNGEE. The CDR3 is made up of 15 amino acids. Deletions cut 0 bases from V and 4 bases from J, with 8 bases between.

The rearrangement links TRBV4-1 to TRBJ2-7; D possibly corresponds to TRBD1 (6 bases). Germline CDR1 MGHRA, CDR2 YSYEKL. Trimming shortened V by 4 bases and J by 3 bases, and 16 bases separated the two germline ends. The length of the CDR3 is 15 residues. The CDR3 nucleotides read TGCGCCAGCAGCCCCCCCGGGACACCTCGCTACGAGCAGTACTTC. This translates into CASSPPGTPRYEQYF.